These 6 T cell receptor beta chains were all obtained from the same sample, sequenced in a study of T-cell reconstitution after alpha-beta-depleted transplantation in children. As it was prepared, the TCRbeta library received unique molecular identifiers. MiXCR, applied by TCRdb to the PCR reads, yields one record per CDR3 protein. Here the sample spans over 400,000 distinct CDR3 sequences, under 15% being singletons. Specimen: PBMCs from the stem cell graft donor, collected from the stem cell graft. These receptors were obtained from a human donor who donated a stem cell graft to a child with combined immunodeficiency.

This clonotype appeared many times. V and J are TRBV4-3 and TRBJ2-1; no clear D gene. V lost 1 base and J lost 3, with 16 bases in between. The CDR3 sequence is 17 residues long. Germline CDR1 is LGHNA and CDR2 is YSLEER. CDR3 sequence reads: CASSQGSTGLSYNEQFF. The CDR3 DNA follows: TGCGCCAGCAGCCAAGGATCTACCGGGTTAAGCTACAATGAGCAGTTCTTC.

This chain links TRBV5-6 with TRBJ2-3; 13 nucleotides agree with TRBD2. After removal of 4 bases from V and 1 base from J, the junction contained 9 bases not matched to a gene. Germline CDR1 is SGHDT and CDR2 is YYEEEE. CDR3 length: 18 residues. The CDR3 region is CASSVPGTSGARTDTQYF. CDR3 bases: TGTGCCAGCAGCGTTCCCGGGACTAGCGGGGCCCGCACAGATACGCAGTATTTT.

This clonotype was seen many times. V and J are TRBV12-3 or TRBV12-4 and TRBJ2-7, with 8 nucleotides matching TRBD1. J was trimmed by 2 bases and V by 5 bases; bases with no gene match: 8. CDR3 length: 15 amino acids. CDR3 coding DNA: TGTGCCAGCAGTGCTAGGACAGGGTTTGCCTACGAGCAGTACTTC. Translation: CASSARTGFAYEQYF.

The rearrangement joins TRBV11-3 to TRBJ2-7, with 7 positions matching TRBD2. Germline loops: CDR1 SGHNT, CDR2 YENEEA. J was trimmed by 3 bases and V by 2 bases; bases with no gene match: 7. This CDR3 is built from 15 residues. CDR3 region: CASSLSAGDHYEQYF. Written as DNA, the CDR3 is TGTGCCAGCAGCTTATCCGCGGGAGATCACTACGAGCAGTACTTC.

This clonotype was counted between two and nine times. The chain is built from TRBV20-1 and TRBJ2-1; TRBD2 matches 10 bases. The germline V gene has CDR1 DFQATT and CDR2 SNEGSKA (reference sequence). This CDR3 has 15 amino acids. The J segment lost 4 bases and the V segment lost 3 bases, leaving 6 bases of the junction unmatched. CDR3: CSASPETSGYNEQFF. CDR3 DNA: TGCAGTGCTAGCCCCGAGACTAGCGGGTACAATGAGCAGTTCTTC.

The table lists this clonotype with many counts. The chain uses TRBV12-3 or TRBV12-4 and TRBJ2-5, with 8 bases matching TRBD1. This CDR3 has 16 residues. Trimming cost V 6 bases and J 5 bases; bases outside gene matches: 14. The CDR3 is CASRAGTGKLSETQYF. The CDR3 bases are TGTGCCAGCAGAGCCGGGACAGGAAAACTCAGTGAGACCCAGTACTTC.